The text below deals with one T cell receptor (beta chain). As yet, its antigen is unknown. This entry belongs to a study of T cell repertoires in ileal Crohn's disease. Findings and limits, study-wide: Every patient over 26.8% clonality showed endoscopic recurrence.

The protocol was immunoSEQ multiplex PCR, while the TCRdb copy is restricted to in-frame clones and leaves out a portion. The table has 30,000 to 35,000 clones, about four fifths seen once. Specimen: ileal tissue. The TCR was taken from an adult with Crohn's disease.

The CDR3 DNA reads as TGCGCCAGCAGCTTGTCGGGACAGGGTGGGGAGACCCAGTACTTC. Amino acids: CASSLSGQGGETQYF. J is TRBJ2-5 and V is TRBV5-1; 9 positions match TRBD1. The CDR3 has 15 amino acids. CDR1 is SGHRS and CDR2 is YFSETQ in the germline V gene. Losses at the gene ends were 1 base for V and 5 bases for J; bases not matched to a gene: 6.